The 6 T cell receptor beta chains below come from one sample, sequenced in a study of cytomegalovirus exposure and HLA in healthy donors. Researchers ran the PCR with 60 Vbeta and 13 Jbeta primers. Here immunoSEQ multiplex PCR was the method, and the copy in TCRdb shows in-frame clones only, minus some. Among 170,000 or so clones, 75% to 85% were seen once, and the ten largest hold 2.2%. Sequencing was performed on PBMCs. The receptors were sampled from a woman in her twenties or thirties in good health and CMV-seronegative.

This clone turned up a few times. The chain employs TRBV6-1 and TRBJ2-5; TRBD2 agrees at 9 bases. Germline loops: CDR1 MNHNS, CDR2 SASEGT. The CDR3 extends over 14 amino acids. V gave up 4 bases and J gave up 3 bases; unmatched junction bases: 3. The CDR3 DNA reads as TGTGCCAGCAGTGGGCTAGCGGGAAAAGAGACCCAGTACTTC. This codes for CASSGLAGKETQYF.

This chain's CDR3 is CASSEDRGSVPSTDTQYF. CDR3 in DNA: TGTGCCAGCAGCGAGGACAGGGGGTCGGTTCCTAGCACAGATACGCAGTATTTT. The chain joins TRBV7-2 to TRBJ2-3; 10 bases are shared with TRBD1. V lost 5 bases and J lost 0; bases outside the gene matches: 11. The germline CDR1 and CDR2 sequences are SGHTA and FQGNSA. CDR3 length: 18 residues.

The rearrangement joins TRBV7-9 to TRBJ2-3; the match to TRBD2 covers 7 bases. The CDR3 is made up of 16 amino acids. V lost 3 bases to trimming and J lost 4 bases; unmatched junction nucleotides: 10. The germline CDR1 and CDR2 sequences are SEHNR and FQNEAQ (reference sequence). The CDR3 DNA follows: TGTGCCAGCAGCTTTGAAGGGATAGCGGGCGCAGATACGCAGTATTTT. It specifies CASSFEGIAGADTQYF.

The rearrangement joins TRBV7-9 to TRBJ2-5; D unresolved. V lost 2 bases, J lost 3 bases, and 10 bases lay in between. Germline assignment: CDR1 SEHNR and CDR2 FQNEAQ (reference sequence). This CDR3 is 14 amino acids long. The DNA of the CDR3 is TGTGCCAGCAGCTTAAGTAGGAGCGAAGAGACCCAGTACTTC. It translates to CASSLSRSEETQYF. Full variable domain (rest looked up from reference TRBV7-9 and TRBJ2-5): DTGVSQNPRHKITKRGQNVTFRCDPISEHNRLYWYRQTLGQGPEFLTYFQNEAQLEKSRLLSDRFSAERPKGSFSTLEIQRTEQGDSAMYLCASSLSRSEETQYFGPGTRLLVL.

This rearrangement joins TRBV6-1 to TRBJ1-1, with TRBD1 matching over 8 bases. V dropped 8 bases and J dropped 3; count of bases not matched to a gene: 11. The germline V gene encodes CDR1 MNHNS and CDR2 SASEGT. There are 15 residues in the CDR3. The chain's CDR3 is CASGIRTGRDTEAFF. Here the CDR3 DNA reads TGTGCCAGCGGGATTAGGACAGGGAGAGACACTGAAGCTTTCTTT.

The rearrangement uses TRBV18 and TRBJ2-1; 10 bases match TRBD2. Germline-derived CDR1 and CDR2 are KGHSH and LQKENI. The V and J ends lost 7 bases and 0 bases, in that order; junction bases with no gene match: 3. The CDR3 consists of 15 residues. The CDR3 DNA reads as TGTGCCAGCTGTCTAGCGGGAGACTCCTACAATGAGCAGTTCTTC. Protein product: CASCLAGDSYNEQFF.